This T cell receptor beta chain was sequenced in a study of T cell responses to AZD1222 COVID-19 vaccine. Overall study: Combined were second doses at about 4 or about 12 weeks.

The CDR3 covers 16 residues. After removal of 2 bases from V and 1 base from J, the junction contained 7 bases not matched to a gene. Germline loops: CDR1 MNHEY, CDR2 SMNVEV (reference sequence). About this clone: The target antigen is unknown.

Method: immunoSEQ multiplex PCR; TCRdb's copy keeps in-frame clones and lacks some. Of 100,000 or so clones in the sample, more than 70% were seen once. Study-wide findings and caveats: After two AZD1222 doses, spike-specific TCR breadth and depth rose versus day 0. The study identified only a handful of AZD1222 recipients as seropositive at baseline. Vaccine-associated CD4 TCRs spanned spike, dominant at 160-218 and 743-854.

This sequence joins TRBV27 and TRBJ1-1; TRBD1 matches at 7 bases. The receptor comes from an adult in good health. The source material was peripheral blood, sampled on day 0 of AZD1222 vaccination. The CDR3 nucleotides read TGTGCCAGCAGTTTAAACCCAGGGGGATGGAACACTGAAGCTTTCTTT. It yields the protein CASSLNPGGWNTEAFF.